One and the same sample provided the 30 T cell receptor beta chains below, sequenced in a study of OX40 agonist ivuxolimab in advanced cancers. Sequencing was performed with immunoSEQ multiplex PCR; in TCRdb, only in-frame clones are kept and a portion is missing. The repertoire consists of 45,000 to 60,000 clones, with 90% to 95% occurring once and the leading ten covering 3.5% to 4%. Sequencing was performed on CD4+ or CD8+ T cells sorted from blood, taken in a trial of the OX40 agonist ivuxolimab. The receptors were gathered from an adult with an advanced solid tumor such as melanoma, head and neck, liver or kidney cancer.

The rearrangement joins TRBV4-2 to TRBJ2-2; D perhaps matches TRBD2 (5 bases). Trimming took 3 bases from V and 7 from J, leaving 9 bases between them. The CDR3 sequence is 13 residues long. Germline CDR1 reads LGHNA; CDR2 reads YNFKEQ. CDR3 sequence reads: CASSQEEYGELFF. CDR3 nucleotides: TGTGCCAGCAGCCAGGAGGAATACGGGGAGCTGTTTTTT.

The V and J genes are TRBV4-1 and TRBJ2-7; 11 bases match TRBD2. The germline gives CDR1 MGHRA, CDR2 YSYEKL. The V segment lost 6 bases and the J segment 0 bases; nucleotides outside the gene matches: 4. The CDR3 totals 15 residues. CDR3 loop: CASRLLAGVSYEQYF. The CDR3 nucleotides read TGCGCCAGCAGACTACTAGCGGGGGTCTCCTACGAGCAGTACTTC.

The chain employs TRBV11-2 and TRBJ2-7, with D perhaps TRBD1 (6 bases). Per the germline V gene, CDR1 is SGHAT and CDR2 is FQNNGV. The CDR3 has 14 residues. Trimming removed 1 base at V and 3 bases at J, with 10 bases between. The CDR3 DNA reads as TGTGCCAGCAGCTTAGGACAGGAGTTCTACGAGCAGTACTTC. Translation: CASSLGQEFYEQYF.

The count of this clone is one. The V and J genes are TRBV29-1 and TRBJ2-3, with 12 nucleotides matching TRBD2. The CDR3 runs 16 residues. The junction had 8 bases not matched to a gene; V was cut back by 5 bases and J by 2 bases. Germline CDR1 and CDR2: SQVTM and ANQGSEA. In nucleotides, the CDR3 is TGCAGCGTTTGGACCGGACTAGCGGGGAACACAGATACGCAGTATTTT. It yields the protein CSVWTGLAGNTDTQYF.

The chain is built from TRBV5-8 and TRBJ1-5; no clear D gene. The V end lost 2 bases, the J end lost 6 bases, and 3 bases lay between the germline ends. The CDR3 contains 11 residues. In germline, CDR1 is SGHTS, CDR2 YDEGEE. In nucleotides, the CDR3 is TGTGCCAGCAGCTTTGGTCAGCCCCAGCATTTT. It translates to CASSFGQPQHF. The full variable domain, its missing parts supplied by reference TRBV5-8 and TRBJ1-5, is EAGVTQSPTHLIKTRGQQATLRCSPISGHTSVYWYQQALGLGLQFLLWYDEGEERNRGNFPPRFSGRQFPNYSSELNVNALELEDSALYLCASSFGQPQHFGDGTRLSIL.

The CDR3 bases are TGTGCCAGCAGCTGGGACGATCCCGCCTCTGGGGCCAACGTCCTGACTTTC. Translated, it gives CASSWDDPASGANVLTF. The V call is TRBV5-6, the J call TRBJ2-6; D might be TRBD1 or TRBD2, each matching 5 bases. The CDR3 covers 17 residues. The V end was cut by 3 bases, the J end by 0 bases, with 13 bases between. Germline lookup yields CDR1 SGHDT and CDR2 YYEEEE.

The V and J genes are TRBV9 and TRBJ2-7; D is possibly TRBD2 (5 bases). V was shortened by 0 bases and J by 1 base, with 8 bases between the two germline ends. CDR1 is SGDLS and CDR2 is YYNGEE in the germline V gene. The CDR3 covers 14 residues. The CDR3 sequence is CASSVARTSYEQYF. As DNA, the CDR3 is TGTGCCAGCAGCGTAGCCAGGACTTCCTACGAGCAGTACTTC.

The chain couples TRBV7-9 to TRBJ2-1; unclear D gene. The V and J ends lost 1 base and 4 bases respectively, with 11 bases between them. In germline, CDR1 is SEHNR, CDR2 FQNEAQ (reference sequence). CDR3 length: 15 amino acids. This CDR3 is CASSLGQTVYNEQFF. In DNA, the CDR3 is TGTGCCAGCAGCTTAGGTCAAACAGTTTACAATGAGCAGTTCTTC.

The rearrangement joins TRBV11-1 to TRBJ2-7, with a weak D call TRBD2 (6 bases). The germline V gene encodes CDR1 SGHAT and CDR2 FQDESV (reference sequence). Trimming took off 7 bases at V and 6 bases at J, with 16 bases between the two ends. The CDR3 extends over 13 amino acids. CDR3 bases: TGTGCCAGCACCTCACCGGGGGTTCCCGAGCAGTACTTC. Protein product: CASTSPGVPEQYF.

V gene TRBV27 combines with J gene TRBJ2-7; 7 bases align to TRBD2. The germline CDR1 and CDR2 sequences are MNHEY and SMNVEV (reference sequence). J lost 3 bases, V lost 2 bases, and 4 bases had no gene match. The CDR3 spans 14 residues. The CDR3 nucleotides read TGTGCCAGCAGTTTAACTTCTAGCGGCTACGAGCAGTACTTC. It is translated as CASSLTSSGYEQYF.

The rearrangement joins TRBV4-2 to TRBJ2-1; no clear D. The V gene lost 2 bases and the J gene lost 5 bases, with 10 bases spanning the gap. Germline assignment: CDR1 LGHNA and CDR2 YNFKEQ. There are 14 residues in the CDR3. For the CDR3, the DNA is TGTGCCAGCAGCCAACTAGTGGGTCACAATGAGCAGTTCTTC. Amino acid sequence: CASSQLVGHNEQFF.

V usage is TRBV10-2 and J usage is TRBJ2-7; D perhaps matches TRBD1 (6 bases). Per germline, CDR1 WSHSY and CDR2 SAAADI. Trimming took 6 bases from V and 2 from J, leaving 11 bases between them. The CDR3 contains 13 residues. In DNA form, the CDR3 reads TGCGCCAGCAGCCTAACAGGGACCTACGAGCAGTACTTC. This gives the protein CASSLTGTYEQYF.

This clone was counted once. The chain links TRBV18 to TRBJ2-4; D is unclear. The V and J ends lost 3 bases and 7 bases respectively, with 25 bases between them. CDR1 and CDR2 (germline): KGHSH, LQKENI. CDR3 size: 18 residues. CDR3 nucleotides: TGTGCCAGCTCACCCACCGCGAGGTTAGAAGGCCCCCTGAACATTCAGTACTTC. The encoded protein is CASSPTARLEGPLNIQYF.

The gene calls are TRBV4-1 and TRBJ1-5; no clear D. The CDR3 is 13 amino acids. Germline V lookup: CDR1 MGHRA, CDR2 YSYEKL. Trimming stripped 2 bases from V and 5 bases from J, with 7 bases between. DNA of the CDR3: TGCGCCAGCAGCCAAACAACTGATCAGCCCCAGCATTTT. It translates to CASSQTTDQPQHF.

This clone was found a few times. The chain is built from TRBV7-9 and TRBJ2-7, with 10 bases that match TRBD2. The CDR3 totals 15 residues. From germline, CDR1 is SEHNR and CDR2 FQNEAQ (reference sequence). The V and J ends lost 5 bases and 3 bases, in that order; junction bases with no gene match: 7. CDR3 nucleotides: TGTGCCAGCAGCGTAACTAGCGGGGCGGACTACGAGCAGTACTTC. This codes for CASSVTSGADYEQYF.

This clone has a single count. This chain joins TRBV7-9 and TRBJ1-5, with D tentatively TRBD1 (6 bases). This CDR3 contains 15 residues. The V end was cut by 5 bases, the J end by 0 bases, with 11 bases between. Germline V CDR1 and CDR2: SEHNR, FQNEAQ (reference sequence). This CDR3 is CASSAQGSSNQPQHF. In nucleotides, the CDR3 is TGTGCCAGCAGCGCTCAGGGGAGTAGCAATCAGCCCCAGCATTTT.

This chain connects TRBV5-4 to TRBJ2-1, with D perhaps TRBD1 (6 bases). The V end lost 4 bases, the J end lost 0 bases, and 11 bases lay between the germline ends. In germline, CDR1 is SGHNT, CDR2 YYREEE (reference sequence). This CDR3 has 15 residues. This CDR3 reads CASSPGESSYNEQFF. Written as DNA, the CDR3 is TGTGCCAGCAGCCCAGGGGAAAGCTCCTACAATGAGCAGTTCTTC.

As DNA, the CDR3 is TGTGCCAGCAGTTTAGGGCTAGCGGGCGAGCAGTACTTC. This translates into CASSLGLAGEQYF. The chain recombines TRBV28 with TRBJ2-7, with 8 bases that match TRBD2. The CDR3 contains 13 residues. Germline CDR1 and CDR2: MDHEN and SYDVKM. Trimming removed 2 bases from V and 6 bases from J; junction bases left unmatched: 3.

J is TRBJ1-5 and V is TRBV19; D unresolved. V was trimmed by 4 bases and J by 6 bases, leaving 13 bases between them. This CDR3 has 14 amino acids. Germline CDR1 reads LNHDA; CDR2 reads SQIVND (reference sequence). The CDR3 sequence is CASSSDIAGQPQHF. In DNA, the CDR3 is TGTGCCAGTAGTAGCGACATCGCGGGTCAGCCCCAGCATTTT.

The rearrangement links TRBV4-1 to TRBJ2-5; 11 bases are shared with TRBD1. V shed 1 base, J shed 5 bases, and the junction held 6 bases outside the gene matches. The germline V gene encodes CDR1 MGHRA and CDR2 YSYEKL. This CDR3 is 16 amino acids long. CDR3 sequence (DNA): TGCGCCAGCAGCCAAGGGATTGGACAGGGGGCCGAGACCCAGTACTTC. This translates into CASSQGIGQGAETQYF.

The J gene is TRBJ1-1, the V gene TRBV7-2; D unresolved. Germline V gives CDR1 SGHTA, CDR2 FQGNSA. Trimming stripped 2 bases from V and 0 bases from J, with 10 bases between. The CDR3 consists of 15 residues. CDR3 sequence reads: CASSLQSQMNTEAFF. The DNA of the CDR3 is TGTGCCAGCAGCTTACAAAGTCAGATGAACACTGAAGCTTTCTTT.

The V and J genes are TRBV19 and TRBJ1-5; tentatively, D is TRBD1 (5 bases). Trimming removed 9 bases at V and 2 bases at J, with 17 bases between. Germline lookup yields CDR1 LNHDA and CDR2 SQIVND (reference sequence). CDR3 length equals 15 residues. This CDR3 is CASQIQGYGNQPQHF. The CDR3 coding sequence is TGTGCCAGCCAAATCCAGGGCTATGGCAATCAGCCCCAGCATTTT.

The chain couples TRBV6-5 to TRBJ2-2; TRBD2 agrees at 7 bases. V shed 2 bases and J 3 bases; nucleotides not matched to a gene: 3. This CDR3 has 15 amino acids. The germline V gene encodes CDR1 MNHEY and CDR2 SVGAGI. The DNA of the CDR3 is TGTGCCAGCAGTTACGACGCGGGAGACACCGGGGAGCTGTTTTTT. It codes for CASSYDAGDTGELFF.

This sequence joins TRBV5-6 and TRBJ2-7; 11 bases fit TRBD1. Trimming at V came to 0 bases and at J to 3 bases, leaving 11 bases not matched to a gene. Looked up from germline, CDR1 is SGHDT and CDR2 is YYEEEE. The CDR3 has 18 residues. CDR3 coding DNA: TGTGCCAGCAGCTTGGGCGGACAGGGGGCGTCAGGAAACTACGAGCAGTACTTC. Its translation is CASSLGGQGASGNYEQYF.

The J gene is TRBJ2-7, the V gene TRBV18, with D tentatively TRBD1 (5 bases). V was clipped by 2 bases and J by 4 bases, with 15 bases between them. The CDR3 has 15 amino acids. The V gene's germline CDR1 is KGHSH and CDR2 LQKENI. The CDR3 DNA follows: TGTGCCAGCTCACCAATCATCGCGACAGATTACGAGCAGTACTTC. This translates into CASSPIIATDYEQYF.

This chain links TRBV4-3 with TRBJ1-1; 7 positions match TRBD1. After removal of 3 bases from V and 1 base from J, the junction contained 5 bases not matched to a gene. This CDR3 comprises 15 residues. Germline CDR1 is LGHNA and CDR2 is YSLEER. This CDR3 reads CASSHSDRTNTEAFF. The CDR3 DNA sequence: TGCGCCAGCAGCCACTCGGACAGGACGAACACTGAAGCTTTCTTT.

The genes are TRBV5-1 and TRBJ2-7, with 10 bases identical to TRBD2. The CDR3 consists of 15 residues. The trim removed 4 bases at V and 2 bases at J, leaving 6 bases unmatched. Germline CDR1 SGHRS, CDR2 YFSETQ. In DNA, the CDR3 is TGCGCCAGCAGCCCAGGACTAGCGGCTGCCTACGAGCAGTACTTC. It is translated as CASSPGLAAAYEQYF. The full variable domain, with the rest looked up from reference TRBV5-1 and TRBJ2-7, is KAGVTQTPRYLIKTRGQQVTLSCSPISGHRSVSWYQQTPGQGLQFLFEYFSETQRNKGNFPGRFSGRQFSNSRSEMNVSTLELGDSALYLCASSPGLAAAYEQYFGPGTRLTVT.

The chain is built from TRBV4-2 and TRBJ1-1, with TRBD1 as a possible D gene (5 bases). Germline V CDR1 and CDR2: LGHNA, YNFKEQ. The V end lost 3 bases, the J end lost 2 bases, and 19 bases lay between the germline ends. CDR3 length: 17 amino acids. CDR3 residues: CASSHSPGASYNTEAFF. The CDR3 bases are TGTGCCAGCAGCCACTCTCCCGGGGCCAGCTATAACACTGAAGCTTTCTTT.

This clone was found once. This sequence joins TRBV6-1 and TRBJ1-5, with unresolved D. This CDR3 has 14 amino acids. The germline gives CDR1 MNHNS, CDR2 SASEGT. V gave up 1 base and J gave up 0 bases, with 4 bases separating them. CDR3 protein: CASSEGNSNQPQHF. Written as DNA, the CDR3 is TGTGCCAGCAGTGAAGGTAATAGCAATCAGCCCCAGCATTTT.

With respect to this clone: Other DNA variants within this sample encode the same CDR3. The V gene is TRBV27, the J gene TRBJ2-1; TRBD2 matches at 9 bases. Germline V lookup: CDR1 MNHEY, CDR2 SMNVEV (reference sequence). CDR3 length: 14 amino acids. V gave up 2 bases and J gave up 6 bases; unmatched junction bases: 2. CDR3 nucleotides: TGTGCCAGCAGTTTAGCGGGAGGGGTCAATGAGCAGTTCTTC. It translates to CASSLAGGVNEQFF.